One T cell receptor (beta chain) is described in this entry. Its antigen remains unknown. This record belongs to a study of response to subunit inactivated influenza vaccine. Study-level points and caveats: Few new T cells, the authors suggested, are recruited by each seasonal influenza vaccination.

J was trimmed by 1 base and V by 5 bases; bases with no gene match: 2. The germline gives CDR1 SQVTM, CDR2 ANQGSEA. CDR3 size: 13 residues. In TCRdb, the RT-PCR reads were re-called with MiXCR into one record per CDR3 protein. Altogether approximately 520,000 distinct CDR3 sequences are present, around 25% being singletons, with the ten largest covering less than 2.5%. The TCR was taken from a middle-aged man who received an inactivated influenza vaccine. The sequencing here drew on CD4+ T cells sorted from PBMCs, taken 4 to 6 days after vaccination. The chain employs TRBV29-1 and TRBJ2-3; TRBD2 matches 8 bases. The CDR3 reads CSVSGLGTDTQYF. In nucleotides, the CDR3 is TGCAGCGTTTCGGGACTAGGCACAGATACGCAGTATTTT.